The TCR beta chain described here comes from a study of blood T cell repertoires in COVID-19. The overall study: Both acute and convalescent COVID-19 samples were obtained from the United States, Italy and Spain. The cDNA or gDNA used as material had been derived from T cells, B-cell-depleted T cells, or PBMCs.

As processed by the authors: Reference gene primer amplification in the assay estimated nucleated cell counts. The repertoire was sequenced with immunoSEQ multiplex PCR; TCRdb's copy has only in-frame clones and lacks some. V and J calls and clone size are as listed in that table; D and trimming were resolved from the DNA. The sample has a few hundred thousand clones; over 75% are singletons. Cohort 3 donors were reported recovered after two negative PCRs, clearance, or symptom resolution. Sequenced input: PBMCs or T cells enriched from blood (not recorded which). The sequence came from a man younger than 45 who had recovered from COVID-19.

The CDR3 loop is CASSLGAGPPTYEQYF. In DNA form, the CDR3 reads TGTGCCAGCAGCTTAGGGGCGGGTCCCCCAACCTACGAGCAGTACTTC. The chain is built from TRBV7-2 and TRBJ2-7, with TRBD2 as a possible D gene (5 bases). Trimming pared 1 base from V and 2 bases from J, leaving 15 bases between. CDR1 SGHTA and CDR2 FQGNSA come from the germline V gene. The CDR3 totals 16 residues.